Following are 22 T cell receptor beta chains from one sample sequenced in a study of blood T cell repertoires in COVID-19. The method was immunoSEQ multiplex PCR; TCRdb's version includes in-frame clones alone and lacks a portion of them. The profile shows 330,000 or so clones, roughly 90% of them singletons. What was sequenced was PBMCs or T cells enriched from blood (not recorded which). The origin of the receptors is a woman aged 30 to 39 who had been exposed to COVID-19.

The rearrangement links TRBV2 to TRBJ2-1, with 11 nucleotides matching TRBD2. The J segment lost 6 bases and the V segment lost 6 bases, leaving 1 base of the junction unmatched. Germline values: CDR1 SNHLY, CDR2 FYNNEI. CDR3 length: 13 amino acids. In DNA, the CDR3 is TGTGCCAGCAGACTAGCGGGAGCCAATGAGCAGTTCTTC. Encoded protein: CASRLAGANEQFF.

The chain is built from TRBV5-5 and TRBJ1-1, with 7 bases that match TRBD1. The CDR3 is 17 amino acids. J gave up 0 bases and V 4 bases, and 12 bases lay outside the gene matches. CDR1 SGHKS and CDR2 YYEKEE come from the germline V gene (reference sequence). The CDR3, as DNA: TGTGCCAGCAGCCCGAGGCAGGGGGATTTAGTGAACACTGAAGCTTTCTTT. It translates to CASSPRQGDLVNTEAFF. Supplemented by reference TRBV5-5 and TRBJ1-1, the full variable domain reads DAGVTQSPTHLIKTRGQQVTLRCSPISGHKSVSWYQQVLGQGPQFIFQYYEKEERGRGNFPDRFSARQFPNYSSELNVNALLLGDSALYLCASSPRQGDLVNTEAFFGQGTRLTVV.

The chain has TRBV19 and TRBJ1-4, with TRBD1 matching over 9 bases. The CDR3 runs 13 residues. V lost 5 bases and J lost 8; bases outside the gene matches: 3. Germline values: CDR1 LNHDA, CDR2 SQIVND (reference sequence). DNA of the CDR3: TGTGCCAGTAGTCGACAGGGGGGAGAAAAACTGTTTTTT. This encodes CASSRQGGEKLFF.

The chain uses TRBV7-8 and TRBJ2-5, with 7 bases lining up with TRBD1. J gave up 4 bases and V 3 bases, and 2 bases lay outside the gene matches. Germline V gene lookup returns CDR1 SGHVS and CDR2 FQNEAQ. The CDR3 has 13 amino acids. For the CDR3, the DNA is TGTGCCAGCAGCTTCTCAGGGGGAGAGACCCAGTACTTC. It encodes CASSFSGGETQYF.

The V and J genes are TRBV19 and TRBJ2-5, with D possibly matching TRBD1 (6 bases). The CDR3 is made up of 13 amino acids. Trimming removed 6 bases at V and 5 bases at J, with 13 bases between. Germline values: CDR1 LNHDA, CDR2 SQIVND (reference sequence). CDR3 loop: CASRLQGEETQYF. The CDR3, as DNA: TGTGCCAGTAGACTACAGGGCGAGGAGACCCAGTACTTC.

The genes are TRBV2 and TRBJ2-2; 16 bases match TRBD2. The germline CDR1 and CDR2 sequences are SNHLY and FYNNEI. Trimming cost V 4 bases and J 4 bases; bases outside gene matches: 9. The CDR3 is 19 amino acids. In DNA, the CDR3 is TGTGCCAGCAGTGGGGGACTAGCGGGAGGGCCTTCTGCCACCGGGGAGCTGTTTTTT. Its protein product is CASSGGLAGGPSATGELFF.

V gene TRBV3-1 (or the pseudogene TRBV3-2) combines with J gene TRBJ1-1, with D unclear. Per germline, CDR1 LGHDT and CDR2 YNNKEL (reference sequence). V gave up 2 bases and J gave up 6 bases, with 7 bases separating them. The CDR3 totals 12 residues. The CDR3 sequence is CASSQLGAEAFF. In DNA form, the CDR3 reads TGTGCCAGCAGCCAATTGGGCGCTGAAGCTTTCTTT.

The rearrangement links TRBV7-2 to TRBJ2-7; 7 positions agree with TRBD2. With V trimmed by 1 base and J by 3 bases, 6 bases remained unmatched. Germline CDR1 is SGHTA and CDR2 is FQGNSA. This CDR3 is built from 15 residues. CDR3 nucleotides: TGTGCCAGCAGCTTAGAGGGAGGGAAGCGCTACGAGCAGTACTTC. Translation gives CASSLEGGKRYEQYF.

The V and J genes are TRBV19 and TRBJ1-1; no definite D call. V dropped 0 bases and J dropped 5 bases, with 19 bases sitting between them. The germline V gene encodes CDR1 LNHDA and CDR2 SQIVND (reference sequence). The CDR3 spans 17 residues. CDR3 DNA: TGTGCCAGTAGTATAGATCATTTGGGAGGTTGGGGTACTGAAGCTTTCTTT. Translated, it gives CASSIDHLGGWGTEAFF.

This chain joins TRBV14 and TRBJ2-1; the match to TRBD2 covers 9 bases. CDR3 size: 16 residues. V was pared by 1 base and J by 3 bases, with 4 bases of the junction left unmatched. Germline values: CDR1 SGHDN, CDR2 FVKESK. Here the CDR3 DNA reads TGTGCCAGCAGCCAAGGGCTAGCGGGATACTACAATGAGCAGTTCTTC. Translating gives CASSQGLAGYYNEQFF.

This clone came up once. The CDR3 nucleotides are TGTGCCAGCAGCCCGCTCGTTATAGCGGGGCCCTACGAGCAGTACTTC. This gives the protein CASSPLVIAGPYEQYF. The chain has TRBV14 and TRBJ2-7, with 8 positions matching TRBD2. The germline V gene has CDR1 SGHDN and CDR2 FVKESK. The CDR3 has 16 amino acids. The V segment lost 4 bases and the J segment 2 bases; nucleotides outside the gene matches: 10.

The chain employs TRBV5-1 and TRBJ2-7; 11 bases map to TRBD1. Per the germline V gene, CDR1 is SGHRS and CDR2 is YFSETQ. This CDR3 has 14 residues. J gave up 5 bases and V 3 bases, and 4 bases lay outside the gene matches. The CDR3 DNA reads TGCGCCAGCAGCTGGGGACAGGGGGTCGACGAGCAGTACTTC. Translation gives CASSWGQGVDEQYF. The entire variable domain, with the rest obtained from reference TRBV5-1 and TRBJ2-7, is as follows: KAGVTQTPRYLIKTRGQQVTLSCSPISGHRSVSWYQQTPGQGLQFLFEYFSETQRNKGNFPGRFSGRQFSNSRSEMNVSTLELGDSALYLCASSWGQGVDEQYFGPGTRLTVT.

This clone was recorded once. The V and J genes are TRBV30 and TRBJ1-2; no clear D gene. The length of the CDR3 is 12 residues. Trimming took 2 bases from V and 6 from J, leaving 10 bases between them. Per the germline V gene, CDR1 is GTSNPN and CDR2 is SVGIG (reference sequence). The CDR3: CAWSYRDHGYTF. CDR3 bases: TGTGCCTGGAGTTACAGAGACCATGGCTACACCTTC.

The genes are TRBV10-3 and TRBJ2-7, with TRBD1 as a possible D gene (5 bases). The CDR3 runs 11 residues. With 5 bases removed from V and 6 bases from J, the gap between germline ends came to 8 bases. Looked up from germline, CDR1 is ENHRY and CDR2 is SYGVKD. CDR3 bases: TGTGCCATCAGTCTCAGGGCCGAGCAGTACTTC. It translates to CAISLRAEQYF.

The chain employs TRBV27 and TRBJ1-2; no definite D call. CDR3 length equals 15 residues. Germline loops: CDR1 MNHEY, CDR2 SMNVEV (reference sequence). V was clipped by 4 bases and J by 7 bases, with 19 bases between them. The CDR3 nucleotides are TGTGCCAGCAGTTCGCAGTCGAGAGTAGCCCGTGGCTACACCTTC. It translates to CASSSQSRVARGYTF.

This chain links TRBV2 with TRBJ2-5, with D possibly TRBD1 on 5 matching bases. V lost 8 bases and J 2 bases, leaving 18 bases between the germline ends. CDR1 and CDR2 (germline): SNHLY, FYNNEI. The CDR3 contains 15 residues. The CDR3 DNA sequence: TGTGCCAGCGCAGGGATGTGGGCCCAACAAGAGACCCAGTACTTC. It yields the protein CASAGMWAQQETQYF.

V gene TRBV4-2 combines with J gene TRBJ2-7; D perhaps matches TRBD1 (6 bases). The CDR3 is 17 amino acids. The germline V and J ends were trimmed by 0 bases and 2 bases, with 17 bases remaining between them. Germline assignment: CDR1 LGHNA and CDR2 YNFKEQ. The CDR3 protein is CASSQEFWGTQPYEQYF. The CDR3 DNA reads TGTGCCAGCAGCCAAGAATTTTGGGGGACACAGCCCTACGAGCAGTACTTC.

CDR3: CAISPGTGTSATRSSYEQYF. The DNA of the CDR3 is TGTGCCATCAGCCCAGGGACCGGGACTAGCGCCACACGCTCCTCCTACGAGCAGTACTTC. The chain employs TRBV10-3 and TRBJ2-7, with TRBD2 matching 10 bases. Unmatched junction bases numbered 20, after V lost 6 bases and J lost 0 bases. Germline-derived CDR1 and CDR2 are ENHRY and SYGVKD. This CDR3 region has 20 residues.

The J gene is TRBJ2-3, the V gene TRBV11-1; 7 positions match TRBD2. Germline CDR1 and CDR2: SGHAT and FQDESV (reference sequence). The CDR3 sequence is 13 residues long. Trimming at V came to 8 bases and at J to 4 bases, leaving 6 bases not matched to a gene. CDR3 protein: CASGAGVPDTQYF. The CDR3 coding sequence is TGTGCCAGCGGGGCGGGAGTACCAGATACGCAGTATTTT.

The rearrangement joins TRBV6-1 to TRBJ1-3, with D perhaps matching TRBD1 (5 bases). CDR1 is MNHNS, CDR2 SASEGT, per germline. V lost 7 bases to trimming and J lost 0 bases, with 13 bases between them. The CDR3 sequence is 15 residues long. CDR3 DNA sequence: TGTGCCAGCATCGGGGGAGGCAGCTCTGGAAACACCATATATTTT. Amino acids: CASIGGGSSGNTIYF.

As to this clone: This CDR3 is also generated by other DNA sequences in the sample. The J gene is TRBJ2-2, the V gene TRBV19; TRBD2 matches 7 bases. V was pared by 3 bases and J by 6 bases, with 4 bases of the junction left unmatched. The CDR3 is 14 amino acids. Germline CDR1 reads LNHDA; CDR2 reads SQIVND (reference sequence). The CDR3 DNA follows: TGTGCCAGTAGTATTGGGGCGGGGGCCGGGGAGCTGTTTTTT. Amino acids: CASSIGAGAGELFF. The whole variable domain, remainder taken from reference TRBV19 and TRBJ2-2, is DGGITQSPKYLFRKEGQNVTLSCEQNLNHDAMYWYRQDPGQGLRLIYYSQIVNDFQKGDIAEGYSVSREKKESFPLTVTSAQKNPTAFYLCASSIGAGAGELFFGEGSRLTVL.

The rearrangement links TRBV7-9 to TRBJ2-2, with D possibly being TRBD2 (6 bases). The CDR3 is 16 amino acids. Trimming took 7 bases from V and 0 from J, leaving 15 bases between them. Germline values: CDR1 SEHNR, CDR2 FQNEAQ (reference sequence). CDR3 bases: TGTGCCAGCACCCCACGGGGGACTGCGAACACCGGGGAGCTGTTTTTT. Translation gives CASTPRGTANTGELFF.